Shown below are 6 T cell receptor beta chains from a single sample sequenced in a study of T cell responses to AZD1222 COVID-19 vaccine. Only in-frame clones appear in the TCRdb table, and some are missing; sequencing was by immunoSEQ multiplex PCR. The repertoire consists of about 180,000 clones, with roughly 91% occurring once and the leading ten covering roughly a quarter. Sample: peripheral blood, taken 28 days after the second AZD1222 dose. These receptors all come from an adult who received the AZD1222 COVID-19 vaccine.

The count of this clone is one. The gene calls are TRBV9 and TRBJ2-1, with 10 bases matching TRBD2. Trimming took 0 bases from V and 8 from J; bases not matched to a gene: 8. Germline values: CDR1 SGDLS, CDR2 YYNGEE. The CDR3 runs to 16 residues. CDR3 residues: CASSVVSSGRNHEQFF. The CDR3 DNA is TGTGCCAGCAGCGTAGTATCTAGCGGGAGAAATCATGAGCAGTTCTTC.

This clone was recorded a few times. The rearrangement joins TRBV7-9 to TRBJ2-1, with 8 nucleotides matching TRBD2. The CDR3 is 14 residues long. Unmatched junction bases numbered 0, after V lost 1 base and J lost 4 bases. From germline, CDR1 is SEHNR and CDR2 FQNEAQ (reference sequence). The DNA for the CDR3 is TGTGCCAGCAGCTTAGAGCGGGAGTACAATGAGCAGTTCTTC. This gives the protein CASSLEREYNEQFF.

CDR3 residues: CASSLRGGYTF. As DNA, the CDR3 is TGTGCCAGCAGCTTAAGAGGTGGCTACACCTTC. The rearrangement links TRBV11-2 to TRBJ1-2; D gene ambiguous. Trimming cost V 2 bases and J 7 bases, with 5 bases left between them. CDR3 size: 11 residues. Germline CDR1 SGHAT, CDR2 FQNNGV.

This sequence joins TRBV5-6 and TRBJ1-4, with D tentatively TRBD1 (5 bases). The CDR3 loop spans 14 amino acids. With 1 base removed from V and 4 bases from J, the gap between germline ends came to 8 bases. Looked up from germline, CDR1 is SGHDT and CDR2 is YYEEEE. CDR3 loop: CASSLKQDNEKLFF. The CDR3 coding sequence is TGTGCCAGCAGCTTGAAACAGGATAATGAAAAACTGTTTTTT.

The chain joins TRBV7-2 to TRBJ1-6, with TRBD1 as a possible D gene (5 bases). The length of the CDR3 is 15 residues. Germline CDR1 and CDR2: SGHTA and FQGNSA. The V and J ends lost 8 bases and 9 bases respectively, with 20 bases between them. CDR3 residues: CASRPPGTGGSPLHF. The CDR3 nucleotides are TGTGCCAGCCGACCCCCCGGGACGGGCGGTTCACCCCTCCACTTT.

The chain couples TRBV5-4 to TRBJ1-6; TRBD1 matches at 8 bases. CDR3 size: 15 residues. The V gene end was trimmed by 4 bases and the J gene end by 10 bases; junction bases not matched to a gene: 10. Germline V gene lookup returns CDR1 SGHNT and CDR2 YYREEE (reference sequence). The CDR3 DNA reads as TGTGCCAGCAGCGCTGGACAGGGTTGGGGATCACCCCTCCACTTT. Its protein product is CASSAGQGWGSPLHF.